These T cell receptor beta chains were read from a single sample in a study of blood T cells in healthy people across ages. TCRdb re-called the 5' RACE reads through MiXCR, storing one row per CDR3 protein. This sample carries about 800,000 distinct CDR3 sequences, over 45% of them seen once, and the ten largest clones take about 20%. Specimen: blood. These receptors all come from a man aged 25-45 years in good health. CDR3s include the opening cysteine and the closing phenylalanine or tryptophan. D genes are given only for firm matches. Some rows have no size entry. The others give once, few or many, or a class for an expanded clone.

D,V,size,J,DNA,CDR3
NA,TRBV7-2,NA,TRBJ2-4,TGTGCCAGCAGCTTACAGGGGCTGCGTGAGCAGTACTTC,CASSLQGLREQYF
TRBD1,TRBV20-1,once,TRBJ2-1,TGCAGTGCTAGAGATGCCGGGACAGGGTTGTACAATGAGCAGTTCTTC,CSARDAGTGLYNEQFF
NA,TRBV7-9,NA,TRBJ2-2,TGTGCCAGCAGCCTGACGTTCGGGGCCGGGGAGCTGTTTTTT,CASSLTFGAGELFF
NA,TRBV7-2,many,TRBJ2-1,TGTGCCAGCAGCTTAACCTCTAGCCAGGGTGAGCAGTTCTTC,CASSLTSSQGEQFF
TRBD2,TRBV4-1,once,TRBJ2-7,TGCGCCAGCAGCCAAGTTGTATCGGGAGCGGGAGACTACGAGCAGTACTTC,CASSQVVSGAGDYEQYF
NA,TRBV20-1,NA,TRBJ2-3,TGCAGTGCAACAAACTCTTACAGCACAGATACGCAGTATTTT,CSATNSYSTDTQYF
TRBD1,TRBV28,NA,TRBJ2-7,TGTGCCAGCAGTCCCAGTTCGCGACAGGGAGTTGACGAGCAGTACTTC,CASSPSSRQGVDEQYF
NA,TRBV3-1,NA,TRBJ2-5,TGTGCCAGCAGCCAAGTTGGAGGGTTGGAGCAGTACTTC,CASSQVGGLEQYF
NA,TRBV5-1,NA,TRBJ1-6,TGCGCCAGCAGCTGGGGGACGGCTAATTCACCCCTCCACTTT,CASSWGTANSPLHF
NA,TRBV7-2,NA,TRBJ2-5,TGTGCCAGCAAAATCGCTATTATCACGGAGACCCAGTACTTC,CASKIAIITETQYF
NA,TRBV15,NA,TRBJ2-5,TGTGCCACCAGCTCAGCATTGACCCAGTACTTC,CATSSALTQYF
NA,TRBV20-1,NA,TRBJ2-1,TGCAGTGCTAGAATAGGACTTCTGTACGATGAGCAGTTCTTC,CSARIGLLYDEQFF
TRBD1,TRBV10-3,NA,TRBJ1-2,TGTGCCATCAGATCAAACCAGGGACAGGGAGTCCGTGGCTACACCTTC,CAIRSNQGQGVRGYTF
NA,TRBV20-1,NA,TRBJ2-1,TGCAGTGCTAGAGGATTCGAGGCAGCCTCCTACAATGAGCAGTTCTTC,CSARGFEAASYNEQFF
NA,TRBV5-5,NA,TRBJ2-7,TGTGCCAGCAGCTCCGACGGTAACTACGAGCAGTACTTC,CASSSDGNYEQYF
TRBD2,TRBV2,once,TRBJ2-5,TGTGCCAGCAGCGAGAGGGGACTAGCGGGAGGCAGTGAGCGGTACTTC,CASSERGLAGGSERYF
NA,TRBV11-2,NA,TRBJ2-1,TGTGCCAGCAGCTCGACAAACAGTGCCTACAATGAGCAGTTCTTC,CASSSTNSAYNEQFF
NA,TRBV7-2,few,TRBJ1-1,TGTGCCAGCAGCTTAGCAGGGAGTCCTGAAGCTTTCTTT,CASSLAGSPEAFF
TRBD1,TRBV2,NA,TRBJ1-6,TGTGCCAGCAGTGAAACAGGGGAATATTCACCCCTCCACTTT,CASSETGEYSPLHF
NA,TRBV21-1,NA,TRBJ2-7,TGTGCCAGCAGCGGGGACAGGGGGCTGCACGAGCAGTACTTC,CASSGDRGLHEQYF
TRBD1,TRBV20-1,few,TRBJ2-5,TGCAGTGCTTTCGTTGGGACAGGGCAAGAGACCCAGTACTTC,CSAFVGTGQETQYF
NA,TRBV12-3/TRBV12-4,few,TRBJ1-2,TGTGCCAGCAGCACAAAGGGGCGGCCTGGCTACACCTTC,CASSTKGRPGYTF
NA,TRBV5-1,NA,TRBJ1-2,TGCGCCAGCAACGTAGGGGAATTGGGCTATGGCTACACCTTC,CASNVGELGYGYTF
NA,TRBV2,NA,TRBJ2-1,TGTGCCAGCACCTCCCTCGGATACAATGAGCAGTTCTTC,CASTSLGYNEQFF
NA,TRBV7-2,few,TRBJ2-1,TGTGCCAGCAGCTCGGTTGAGCAGTTCTTC,CASSSVEQFF
NA,TRBV25-1,few,TRBJ1-5,TGTGCCAGCAGTGAATGCCGGTGGCAGGGGAATCAGCCCCAGCATTTT,CASSECRWQGNQPQHF
NA,TRBV30,NA,TRBJ2-2,TGTGCCTGGATACCTGGGCCAGTGATAACCGGGGAGCTGTTTTTT,CAWIPGPVITGELFF
NA,TRBV20-1,NA,TRBJ2-7,TGCAGTGCTAGACTCGCCCGGACATCATACGAGCAGTACTTC,CSARLARTSYEQYF
NA,TRBV28,NA,TRBJ2-4,TGTGCCAGCAGTCTCCGTTCGTTTAGGGACGTGACCAAAAACATTCAGTACTTC,CASSLRSFRDVTKNIQYF
TRBD2,TRBV4-2,NA,TRBJ2-3,TGTGCCAGCAGCCAAGATAGGGCTAGCGGGAGAGGATGGAGATCAGATACGCAGTATTTT,CASSQDRASGRGWRSDTQYF
TRBD2,TRBV6-5,NA,TRBJ2-3,TGTGCCAGCAGTTACTCGTATAGCGGGAGTGGGGTTGGCACAGATACGCAGTATTTT,CASSYSYSGSGVGTDTQYF
TRBD1,TRBV12-5,NA,TRBJ2-7,TGTGCTAGTGCCTCCGGGACAGGGATTTCCTACGAGCAGTACTTC,CASASGTGISYEQYF
TRBD1,TRBV6-6,NA,TRBJ1-2,TGTGCCAGCGGCGGACAGGGTCAGGTTGGAAACTATGGCTACACCTTC,CASGGQGQVGNYGYTF
NA,TRBV12-3/TRBV12-4,NA,TRBJ1-2,TGTGCCAGCAGTCCCCGGGACGACTATGGCTACACCTTC,CASSPRDDYGYTF
TRBD1,TRBV5-1,NA,TRBJ2-7,TGCGCCAGCAAAACAGCAGGGGGCTACGAGCAGTACTTC,CASKTAGGYEQYF
NA,TRBV4-2,NA,TRBJ1-1,TGTGCCAGCAGCCAAGATAGACGGTTGAAAGCTTTCTTT,CASSQDRRLKAFF
NA,TRBV6-1,NA,TRBJ2-7,TGTGCCGGCAATCCGTCAGGGGTTCAGTGGCAGTACTTC,CAGNPSGVQWQYF
NA,TRBV4-3,NA,TRBJ1-2,TGCGCCAGCAGCCAACAGGGACGTTCACCGGATTATGGCTACACCTTC,CASSQQGRSPDYGYTF
NA,TRBV4-1,once,TRBJ1-1,TGCGCCAGCAGCCAGGGGAAGATGAACACTGAAGCTTTCTTT,CASSQGKMNTEAFF
TRBD1,TRBV7-8,NA,TRBJ2-1,TGTGCCAGCAGCTTTAGAGCAGGACAGGGGGCGATGAGGGGGCAGTTCTTC,CASSFRAGQGAMRGQFF
NA,TRBV21-1,NA,TRBJ2-6,TGTGCCAGCAGCAAAAAAGCAGGGTTTCACTCTGGGGCCAACGTCCTGACTTTC,CASSKKAGFHSGANVLTF
TRBD2,TRBV5-1,NA,TRBJ2-5,TGCGCCAGCAAGTACGGGAGCGGGGAAGAGACCCAGTACTTC,CASKYGSGEETQYF
TRBD1,TRBV10-3,NA,TRBJ1-2,TGTGCCATCAGTGCAGAGGGGGCAGTTTATGGCTACACCTTC,CAISAEGAVYGYTF
NA,TRBV7-8,few,TRBJ1-2,TGTGCCAGCAGTCCGGGCCAGAATGTTTACGGCTACACCTTC,CASSPGQNVYGYTF
TRBD2,TRBV6-2/TRBV6-3,few,TRBJ2-1,TGTGCCAGCAGTTACGGCGGCGGGGGAGGTGAGCAGTTCTTC,CASSYGGGGGEQFF
NA,TRBV7-2,NA,TRBJ2-5,TGTGCCAGCAGGGGGGGTTCCCAAGAGACCCAGTACTTC,CASRGGSQETQYF
NA,TRBV2,NA,TRBJ2-7,TGTGCCAGCAGGACACAGGGAATCTCCTACGAGCAGTACTTC,CASRTQGISYEQYF